This T cell receptor (beta chain) was identified during a study of shared clonotypes between healthy human individuals. Profiling relied on immunoSEQ multiplex PCR, and the TCRdb table lists in-frame clones only, not all of them. The table includes more than 400,000 clones, 96% detected once. The CDR3 has 14 amino acids. Trimming shortened V by 0 bases and J by 5 bases, and 11 bases separated the two germline ends. Germline V gene data show CDR1 as SEHNR and CDR2 as FQNEAQ (reference sequence). This TCR derives from a woman in her twenties or thirties in good health. The source material was naive CD4+ T cells sorted from blood. Regarding subset: CD45RA+ positively selected. The chain has TRBV7-9 and TRBJ2-7; D is unclear. CDR3 sequence reads: CASSLALFDDEQYF. The CDR3 nucleotides are TGTGCCAGCAGCTTAGCGCTTTTCGACGACGAGCAGTACTTC.